These 30 T cell receptor beta chains originate from one sample sequenced in a study of Graves' ophthalmopathy and Graves' hyperthyroidism. From RNA, the CDR3 regions of TCR beta chains were amplified and sequenced. Investigators did first-round RT-PCR with HTBI primers, then second-round multiplex PCR. Via MiXCR, TCRdb re-called the multiplex PCR reads, giving one row per CDR3 protein. Of approximately 700,000 distinct CDR3 sequences in the sample, roughly 40% were seen once. Sequencing used peripheral blood. The receptor set was obtained from an adult man with Graves' ophthalmopathy.

This rearrangement joins TRBV20-1 to TRBJ2-7; TRBD2 matches at 14 bases. Losses at the gene ends were 6 bases for V and 0 bases for J; bases not matched to a gene: 10. The germline V gene has CDR1 DFQATT and CDR2 SNEGSKA (reference sequence). There are 17 residues in the CDR3. CDR3 region: CSANGLAGGASSYEQYF. The CDR3 DNA is TGCAGTGCCAACGGACTAGCGGGAGGTGCCAGCTCCTACGAGCAGTACTTC.

V and J are TRBV11-3 and TRBJ2-2, with no clear D. Trimming stripped 0 bases from V and 4 bases from J, with 6 bases between. Germline CDR1 SGHNT, CDR2 YENEEA. There are 14 residues in the CDR3. The DNA of the CDR3 is TGTGCCAGCAGCTTAGATCACGGCACCGGGGAGCTGTTTTTT. Amino acids: CASSLDHGTGELFF.

The chain carries TRBV5-6 and TRBJ1-3; no definite D call. Trimming shortened V by 2 bases and J by 7 bases, and 13 bases separated the two germline ends. Germline-derived CDR1 and CDR2 are SGHDT and YYEEEE. The length of the CDR3 is 14 residues. CDR3 DNA sequence: TGTGCCAGCAGCTTAGTAGGGCGGAGGAACACCATATATTTT. It translates to CASSLVGRRNTIYF.

The rearrangement uses TRBV20-1 and TRBJ1-1; 11 bases agree with TRBD1. This CDR3 contains 14 residues. With V trimmed by 6 bases and J by 4 bases, 7 bases remained unmatched. CDR1 is DFQATT and CDR2 is SNEGSKA in the germline V gene (reference sequence). The CDR3 DNA follows: TGCAGTGCCATAAGGACAGGGGGCTTCACTGAAGCTTTCTTT. Protein sequence: CSAIRTGGFTEAFF.

This clonotype was observed a few times. The chain employs TRBV6-6 and TRBJ2-5; D is unresolved. The V gene's germline CDR1 is MNHNY and CDR2 SVGAGI (reference sequence). The CDR3 contains 15 residues. With 3 bases removed from V and 2 bases from J, the gap between germline ends came to 13 bases. DNA for the CDR3: TGTGCCAGCAGTTATCTATCCCGCCCACAAGAGACCCAGTACTTC. It encodes CASSYLSRPQETQYF.

Comment on this clonotype: A read error may explain this, as a much larger clone is one base away. The chain joins TRBV7-3 to TRBJ1-6; D is undetermined. CDR3 length equals 15 residues. CDR1 is SGHTA, CDR2 FQGTGA, per germline. Trimming removed 2 bases from V and 7 bases from J, with 12 bases in between. The CDR3 is CASSLGINGNSPLHF. In nucleotides, the CDR3 is TGTGCCAGCAGCTTAGGCATCAACGGGAATTCACCCCTCCACTTT.

This clonotype was detected only a few times. The chain is built from TRBV20-1 and TRBJ1-1; tentative D call: TRBD1 (6 bases). The CDR3 is made up of 17 amino acids. Trimming took 0 bases from V and 0 from J, leaving 17 bases between them. Per the germline V gene, CDR1 is DFQATT and CDR2 is SNEGSKA (reference sequence). CDR3 sequence: CSARDLNFGTLNTEAFF. CDR3 sequence (DNA): TGCAGTGCTAGAGATCTTAATTTTGGGACACTGAACACTGAAGCTTTCTTT.

Ten or more counts support this clonotype. The V and J genes are TRBV25-1 and TRBJ1-6, with no clear D. Germline V lookup: CDR1 MGHDK, CDR2 SYGVNS. CDR3 length: 15 residues. Between the trimmed V and J ends, which lost 2 bases and 4 bases, there was a span of 9 bases. CDR3 region: CASSEKQEYNSPLHF. Written as DNA, the CDR3 is TGTGCCAGCAGTGAAAAACAAGAATATAATTCACCCCTCCACTTT.

This clonotype was detected many times. The chain recombines TRBV7-9 with TRBJ1-5; perhaps TRBD1 as D (6 bases). Germline-derived CDR1 and CDR2 are SEHNR and FQNEAQ (reference sequence). The CDR3 extends over 14 amino acids. Deletions cut 1 base from V and 6 bases from J, with 10 bases between. The CDR3 DNA follows: TGTGCCAGCAGCTTAGAGGGGGTAGGTCAGCCCCAGCATTTT. Protein: CASSLEGVGQPQHF.

To note about this clonotype: Just one base apart from a much larger clone, this may be a read error. The chain carries TRBV11-2 and TRBJ2-7; D could derive from TRBD1 or TRBD2 (6 bases each). The CDR3 covers 14 residues. V was cut by 0 bases and J by 6 bases, with 12 bases left in between. Germline loops: CDR1 SGHAT, CDR2 FQNNGV. The chain's CDR3 is CASSLEGGPTEQYF. For the CDR3, the DNA is TGTGCCAGCAGCTTAGAAGGGGGGCCGACCGAGCAGTACTTC.

This chain links TRBV20-1 with TRBJ1-5; 7 bases agree with TRBD1. Trimming cost V 0 bases and J 0 bases; bases outside gene matches: 8. The CDR3 loop spans 17 amino acids. Germline CDR1 DFQATT, CDR2 SNEGSKA (reference sequence). The CDR3 region is CSAREAGGLLSNQPQHF. CDR3 DNA sequence: TGCAGTGCTAGAGAGGCAGGGGGACTCCTTAGCAATCAGCCCCAGCATTTT.

The count of this clonotype is one. A much bigger clone sits one base away, suggesting this may be a read error. This chain joins TRBV2 and TRBJ2-6; unclear D gene. The germline V gene encodes CDR1 SNHLY and CDR2 FYNNEI. The CDR3 loop spans 16 amino acids. Written as DNA, the CDR3 is TGTGCCACCAGTGAAGCGCAGGTCTATCGGGCCAACGTCCTGACTTTC. The encoded protein is CATSEAQVYRANVLTF.

The table lists this clonotype with a count of one. The V call is TRBV20-1, the J call TRBJ2-2, with D possibly TRBD1 on 6 matching bases. The germline V gene has CDR1 DFQATT and CDR2 SNEGSKA (reference sequence). The CDR3 has 14 residues. Deletions cut 8 bases from V and 4 bases from J, with 17 bases between. For the CDR3, the DNA is TGCAGTCCGCTAGGGCACAGGGCCACCGGGGAGCTGTTTTTT. The encoded protein is CSPLGHRATGELFF.

This clonotype showed up just once. The chain links TRBV2 to TRBJ1-6; no clear D. V was pared by 6 bases and J by 2 bases, with 11 bases between. This CDR3 region has 15 residues. Germline CDR1 is SNHLY and CDR2 is FYNNEI. CDR3 DNA: TGTGCCAGCAGCGAGCGAGGACCCTATAATTCACCCCTCCACTTT. Translated: CASSERGPYNSPLHF. The variable domain in full, completed from reference TRBV2 and TRBJ1-6, reads EPEVTQTPSHQVTQMGQEVILRCVPISNHLYFYWYRQILGQKVEFLVSFYNNEISEKSEIFDDQFSVERPDGSNFTLKIRSTKLEDSAMYFCASSERGPYNSPLHFGNGTRLTVT.

A note on this clonotype: Mismatch with germline at one junction end may stem from a read error. The chain links TRBV7-9 to TRBJ2-7, with D unresolved. Germline V gives CDR1 SEHNR, CDR2 FQNEAQ (reference sequence). The CDR3 is 17 residues long. DNA for the CDR3: TGCGCCAGCAGCCCCCTACCCCCAGCCTTCTCCACTTACGAGCAGTACTTT. Residues: CASSPLPPAFSTYEQYF.

This rearrangement joins TRBV20-1 to TRBJ2-7; 9 nucleotides agree with TRBD1. Germline V gene lookup returns CDR1 DFQATT and CDR2 SNEGSKA (reference sequence). This CDR3 contains 15 residues. J gave up 5 bases and V 0 bases, and 8 bases lay outside the gene matches. The CDR3 bases are TGCAGTGCTAGAGATGTTAGGACAGGGGACCACGAGCAGTACTTC. This codes for CSARDVRTGDHEQYF.

A note on this clonotype: This may stem from a read error, because a much larger clone lies one nucleotide away. This chain joins TRBV3-1 and TRBJ1-4; no firm D call. Germline lookup yields CDR1 LGHDT and CDR2 YNNKEL (reference sequence). CDR3 length: 14 residues. Here the CDR3 reads CASSVGGSKEKLFF. The DNA for the CDR3 is TGTGCCAGCAGCGTAGGCGGATCTAAAGAAAAACTGTTTTTT.

V and J are TRBV12-3 or TRBV12-4 and TRBJ2-7; TRBD1 matches 7 bases. V was pared by 5 bases and J by 6 bases, with 10 bases of the junction left unmatched. The CDR3 has 14 residues. The CDR3, as DNA: TGTGCCAGCAGTCTCGCCAGGGGGTTGAGCGAGCAGTACTTC. Residues: CASSLARGLSEQYF.

The chain recombines TRBV9 with TRBJ1-6; D is unclear. CDR1 and CDR2 (germline): SGDLS, YYNGEE. This CDR3 has 13 amino acids. Trimming pared 4 bases from V and 13 bases from J, leaving 15 bases between. CDR3 loop: CASSRQRDQPLHF. DNA for the CDR3: TGTGCCAGCAGCCGCCAGCGAGATCAGCCCCTCCACTTT.

As concerns this clonotype: The junction departs from the called germline gene at one end, perhaps through a read error. The chain joins TRBV7-9 to TRBJ2-5; tentatively, D is TRBD1 or TRBD2 (5 bases each). The CDR3 runs 14 residues. Looked up from germline, CDR1 is SEHNR and CDR2 is FQNEAQ (reference sequence). The CDR3 DNA is TGCGCCAGCAGAAGGGACCAACGAGAAGAGGCCCAGTACTTC. It codes for CASRRDQREEAQYF.

In this sample, this clonotype turned up a few times. The V call is TRBV6-6, the J call TRBJ1-1; D is perhaps TRBD1 (5 bases). CDR1 is MNHNY and CDR2 is SVGAGI in the germline V gene (reference sequence). Between the trimmed V and J ends, which lost 0 bases and 3 bases, there was a span of 8 bases. This CDR3 has 14 residues. The CDR3 nucleotides are TGTGCCAGCAGTTACTCCCAGGGTGACACTGAAGCTTTCTTT. It translates to CASSYSQGDTEAFF.

This clonotype was counted between two and nine times. The chain links TRBV19 to TRBJ2-7; 10 positions agree with TRBD2. V trimming: 3 bases; J trimming: 4 bases; junction bases outside the gene matches: 12. The CDR3 is 17 residues long. CDR1 and CDR2 from the germline V gene are LNHDA and SQIVND (reference sequence). The CDR3, as DNA: TGTGCCAGTAGTATCTCCTTCTCCGGGACTAGCGCTTACGAGCAGTACTTC. Translation: CASSISFSGTSAYEQYF.

To note about this clonotype: A much larger clone differs by one base, so this may be a read error. V is TRBV10-3 and J is TRBJ2-7; D is perhaps TRBD1 or TRBD2 (6 bases each). Trimming pared 8 bases from V and 2 bases from J, leaving 13 bases between. CDR3 length: 13 residues. The germline V gene has CDR1 ENHRY and CDR2 SYGVKD. The CDR3 spells CAIGRGAPYEQYF. DNA of the CDR3: TGTGCCATCGGTAGGGGGGCCCCCTACGAGCAGTACTTC.

Turning to this clonotype: One end of the junction is discordant with germline, which a read error may explain. This rearrangement joins TRBV7-2 to TRBJ2-5; TRBD2 might be the D (6 bases). Germline CDR1 reads SGHTA; CDR2 reads FQGNSA. The CDR3 is 15 amino acids. In DNA, the CDR3 is TGCGCCAGCAGCCCGGATGGACTACTACAAGAGACCCAGTACTTC. Residues: CASSPDGLLQETQYF. Looking up the rest from reference TRBV7-2 and TRBJ2-5 gives the full variable domain: GAGVSQSPSNKVTEKGKDVELRCDPISGHTALYWYRQSLGQGLEFLIYFQGNSAPDKSGLPSDRFSAERTGGSVSTLTIQRTQQEDSAVYLCASSPDGLLQETQYFGPGTRLLVL.

This chain connects TRBV19 to TRBJ2-6; D not certain. In germline, CDR1 is LNHDA, CDR2 SQIVND (reference sequence). The CDR3 is made up of 13 amino acids. V was pared by 3 bases and J by 5 bases, with 5 bases between. The CDR3 DNA sequence: TGTGCCAGTAGTATTGGCTGGGCCAACGTCCTGACTTTC. Protein product: CASSIGWANVLTF. The complete variable domain, with remaining parts taken from reference TRBV19 and TRBJ2-6, reads DGGITQSPKYLFRKEGQNVTLSCEQNLNHDAMYWYRQDPGQGLRLIYYSQIVNDFQKGDIAEGYSVSREKKESFPLTVTSAQKNPTAFYLCASSIGWANVLTFGAGSRLTVL.

This clonotype was seen a few times. The rearrangement uses TRBV7-3 and TRBJ1-5; D perhaps matches TRBD1 (5 bases). In germline, CDR1 is SGHTA, CDR2 FQGTGA. The V end lost 6 bases, the J end lost 7 bases, and 16 bases lay between the germline ends. The CDR3 has 14 amino acids. The CDR3 DNA is TGTGCCAGCAGTTACTCCTTGGGGGGGCAGCCCCAGCATTTT. Encoded protein: CASSYSLGGQPQHF. The full variable domain, rest sourced from reference TRBV7-3 and TRBJ1-5, is GAGVSQTPSNKVTEKGKYVELRCDPISGHTALYWYRQSLGQGPEFLIYFQGTGAADDSGLPNDRFFAVRPEGSVSTLKIQRTERGDSAVYLCASSYSLGGQPQHFGDGTRLSIL.

The V and J genes are TRBV20-1 and TRBJ1-5; the D gene is possibly TRBD1 (5 bases). Germline V gene lookup returns CDR1 DFQATT and CDR2 SNEGSKA (reference sequence). This CDR3 region has 13 residues. Trimming took 4 bases from V and 7 from J, leaving 14 bases between them. The CDR3 is CSAKAGYKQPQHF. In DNA, the CDR3 is TGCAGTGCTAAGGCAGGGTATAAGCAGCCCCAGCATTTT.

The CDR3 DNA reads as TGTGCCAGCAGCTTAATGTCAGGGGACTACGAGCAGTACTTC. It codes for CASSLMSGDYEQYF. The V gene is TRBV7-9, the J gene TRBJ2-7, with D possibly TRBD1 on 6 matching bases. This CDR3 has 14 residues. CDR1 SEHNR and CDR2 FQNEAQ come from the germline V gene (reference sequence). The V gene lost 2 bases and the J gene lost 3 bases, with 11 bases spanning the gap.

As to this clonotype: This may arise from a read error, as a much more abundant clone is one base away. V and J are TRBV25-1 and TRBJ2-7; the D gene is possibly TRBD1 (6 bases). CDR3 size: 11 residues. Between the trimmed V and J ends, which lost 9 bases and 6 bases, there was a span of 12 bases. Per germline, CDR1 MGHDK and CDR2 SYGVNS. The CDR3 sequence is CASTGFREQYF. The CDR3 nucleotides read TGTGCCAGTACAGGGTTCCGCGAGCAGTACTTC.

In regard to this clonotype: One end of the junction does not line up with germline, which may come from a read error. This rearrangement joins TRBV7-9 to TRBJ2-2, with TRBD1 matching over 7 bases. The germline CDR1 and CDR2 sequences are SEHNR and FQNEAQ (reference sequence). CDR3 length equals 19 residues. This CDR3 reads CASSPPPYQDRANTGELFF. DNA for the CDR3: TGCGCCAGCAGCCCTCCGCCGTATCAAGACAGGGCGAACACCGGGGAGCTGTTTTTT.